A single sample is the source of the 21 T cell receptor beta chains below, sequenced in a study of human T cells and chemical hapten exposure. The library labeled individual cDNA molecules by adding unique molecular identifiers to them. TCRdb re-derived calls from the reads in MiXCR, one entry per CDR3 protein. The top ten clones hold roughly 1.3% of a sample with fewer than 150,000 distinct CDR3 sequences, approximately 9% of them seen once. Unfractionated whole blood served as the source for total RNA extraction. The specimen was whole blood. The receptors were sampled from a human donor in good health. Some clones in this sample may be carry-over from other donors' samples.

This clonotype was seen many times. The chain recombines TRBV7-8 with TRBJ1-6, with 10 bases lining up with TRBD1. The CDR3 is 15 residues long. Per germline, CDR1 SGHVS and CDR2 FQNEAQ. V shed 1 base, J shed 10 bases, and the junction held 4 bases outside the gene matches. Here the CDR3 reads CASSLGRTGGSPLHF. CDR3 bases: TGTGCCAGCAGCTTAGGGAGGACAGGGGGGTCACCCCTCCACTTT.

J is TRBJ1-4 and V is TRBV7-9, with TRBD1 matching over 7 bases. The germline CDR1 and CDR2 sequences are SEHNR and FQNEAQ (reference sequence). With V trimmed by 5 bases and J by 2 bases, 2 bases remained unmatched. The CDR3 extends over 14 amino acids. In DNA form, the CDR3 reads TGTGCCAGCAGCATGACAGGGACTAATGAAAAACTGTTTTTT. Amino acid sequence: CASSMTGTNEKLFF.

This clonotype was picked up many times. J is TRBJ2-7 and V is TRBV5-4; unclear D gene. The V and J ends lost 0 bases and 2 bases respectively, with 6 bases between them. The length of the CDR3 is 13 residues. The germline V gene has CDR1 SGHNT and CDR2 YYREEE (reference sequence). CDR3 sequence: CASSLDRAYEQYF. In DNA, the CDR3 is TGTGCCAGCAGCTTGGACAGAGCCTACGAGCAGTACTTC.

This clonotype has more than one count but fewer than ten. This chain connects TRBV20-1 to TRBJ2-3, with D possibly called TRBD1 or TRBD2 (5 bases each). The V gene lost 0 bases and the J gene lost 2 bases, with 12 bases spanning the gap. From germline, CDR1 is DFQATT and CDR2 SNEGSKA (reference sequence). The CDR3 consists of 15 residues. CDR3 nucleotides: TGCAGTGCTAGAGATTTGAGGGACCCCACAGATACGCAGTATTTT. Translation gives CSARDLRDPTDTQYF.

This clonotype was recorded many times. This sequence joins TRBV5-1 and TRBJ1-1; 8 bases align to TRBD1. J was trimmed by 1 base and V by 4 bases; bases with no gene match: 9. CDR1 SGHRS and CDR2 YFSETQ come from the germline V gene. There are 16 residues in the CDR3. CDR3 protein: CASSQRTGRTNTEAFF. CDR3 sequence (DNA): TGCGCCAGCAGCCAGAGGACAGGGAGGACGAACACTGAAGCTTTCTTT.

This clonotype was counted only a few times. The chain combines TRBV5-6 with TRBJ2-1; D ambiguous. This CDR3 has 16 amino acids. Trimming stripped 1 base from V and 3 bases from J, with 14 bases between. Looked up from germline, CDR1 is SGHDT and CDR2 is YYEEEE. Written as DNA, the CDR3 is TGTGCCAGCAGCTTGTGGCGGAGCTACTTCTACAATGAGCAGTTCTTC. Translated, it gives CASSLWRSYFYNEQFF.

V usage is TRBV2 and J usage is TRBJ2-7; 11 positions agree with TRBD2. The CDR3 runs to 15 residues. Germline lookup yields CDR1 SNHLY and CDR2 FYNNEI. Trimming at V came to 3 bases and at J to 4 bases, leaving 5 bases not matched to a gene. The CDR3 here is CASSEKLAGVYEQYF. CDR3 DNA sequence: TGTGCCAGCAGTGAGAAACTAGCGGGAGTTTACGAGCAGTACTTC.

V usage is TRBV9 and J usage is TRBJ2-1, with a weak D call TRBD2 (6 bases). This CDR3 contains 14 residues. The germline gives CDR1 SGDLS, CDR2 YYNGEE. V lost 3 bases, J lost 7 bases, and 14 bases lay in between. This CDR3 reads CASSEQTSFNEQFF. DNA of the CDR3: TGTGCCAGCAGCGAGCAGACTAGTTTTAATGAGCAGTTCTTC. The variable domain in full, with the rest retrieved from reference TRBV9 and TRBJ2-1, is DSGVTQTPKHLITATGQRVTLRCSPRSGDLSVYWYQQSLDQGLQFLIQYYNGEERAKGNILERFSAQQFPDLHSELNLSSLELGDSALYFCASSEQTSFNEQFFGPGTRLTVL.

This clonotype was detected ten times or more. Here the CDR3 reads CASTRGQGYGYTF. CDR3 bases: TGTGCCAGCACCCGTGGGCAGGGTTATGGCTACACCTTC. The V gene is TRBV6-1, the J gene TRBJ1-2; perhaps TRBD1 as D (5 bases). Germline CDR1 and CDR2: MNHNS and SASEGT. The CDR3 runs to 13 residues. The germline V and J ends were trimmed by 7 bases and 5 bases, with 14 bases remaining between them.

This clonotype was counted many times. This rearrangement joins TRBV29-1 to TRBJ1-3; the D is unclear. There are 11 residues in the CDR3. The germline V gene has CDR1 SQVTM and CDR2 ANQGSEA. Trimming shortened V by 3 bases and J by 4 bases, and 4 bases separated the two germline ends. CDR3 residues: CSVDTGNTIYF. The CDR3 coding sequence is TGCAGCGTTGACACAGGAAACACCATATATTTT.

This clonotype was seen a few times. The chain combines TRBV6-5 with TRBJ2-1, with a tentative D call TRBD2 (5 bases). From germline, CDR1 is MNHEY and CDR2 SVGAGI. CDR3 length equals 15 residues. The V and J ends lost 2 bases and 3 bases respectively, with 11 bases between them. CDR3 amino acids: CASSYEGTDYNEQFF. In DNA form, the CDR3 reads TGTGCCAGCAGTTACGAGGGAACCGACTACAATGAGCAGTTCTTC.

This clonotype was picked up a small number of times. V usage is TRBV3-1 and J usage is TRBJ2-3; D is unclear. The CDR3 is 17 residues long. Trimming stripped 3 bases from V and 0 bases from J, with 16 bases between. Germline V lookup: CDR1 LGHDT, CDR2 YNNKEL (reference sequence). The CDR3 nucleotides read TGTGCCAGCAGCCAGATACTGGATTCCTATAGCACAGATACGCAGTATTTT. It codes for CASSQILDSYSTDTQYF.

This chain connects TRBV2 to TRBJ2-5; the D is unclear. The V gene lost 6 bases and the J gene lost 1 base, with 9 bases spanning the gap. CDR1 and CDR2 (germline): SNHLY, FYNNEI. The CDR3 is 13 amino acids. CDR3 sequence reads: CASRPYPQETQYF. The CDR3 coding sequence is TGTGCCAGCAGACCCTATCCCCAAGAGACCCAGTACTTC.

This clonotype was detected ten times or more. CDR3 amino acids: CASSDGGGFSSYNEQFF. In DNA, the CDR3 is TGTGCCAGCAGTGATGGTGGGGGCTTTAGCTCCTACAATGAGCAGTTCTTC. The gene calls are TRBV2 and TRBJ2-1, with D possibly being TRBD1 (6 bases). Between the trimmed V and J ends, which lost 3 bases and 0 bases, there was a span of 15 bases. The CDR3 is made up of 17 amino acids. Germline V CDR1 and CDR2: SNHLY, FYNNEI. The full variable domain, in which reference TRBV2 and TRBJ2-1 provide the parts outside the CDR3, is EPEVTQTPSHQVTQMGQEVILRCVPISNHLYFYWYRQILGQKVEFLVSFYNNEISEKSEIFDDQFSVERPDGSNFTLKIRSTKLEDSAMYFCASSDGGGFSSYNEQFFGPGTRLTVL.

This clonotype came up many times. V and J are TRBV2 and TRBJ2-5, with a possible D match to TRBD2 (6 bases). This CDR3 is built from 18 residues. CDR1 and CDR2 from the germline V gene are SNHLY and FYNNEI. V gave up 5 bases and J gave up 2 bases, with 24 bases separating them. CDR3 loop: CASSQLPPRGSRQETQYF. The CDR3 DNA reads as TGTGCCAGCAGTCAACTCCCCCCTCGGGGGTCCCGACAAGAGACCCAGTACTTC.

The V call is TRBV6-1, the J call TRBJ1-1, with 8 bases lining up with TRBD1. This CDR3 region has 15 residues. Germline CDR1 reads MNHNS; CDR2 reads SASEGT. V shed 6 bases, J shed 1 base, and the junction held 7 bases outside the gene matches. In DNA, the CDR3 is TGTGCCAGCAGCCCCAAGACAGGGGCGAACACTGAAGCTTTCTTT. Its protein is CASSPKTGANTEAFF.

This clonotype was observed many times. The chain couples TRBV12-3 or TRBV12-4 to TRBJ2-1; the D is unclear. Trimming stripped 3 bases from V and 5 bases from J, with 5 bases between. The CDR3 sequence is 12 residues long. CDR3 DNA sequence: TGTGCCAGCAGTTTTAGGGACAATGAGCAGTTCTTC. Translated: CASSFRDNEQFF.

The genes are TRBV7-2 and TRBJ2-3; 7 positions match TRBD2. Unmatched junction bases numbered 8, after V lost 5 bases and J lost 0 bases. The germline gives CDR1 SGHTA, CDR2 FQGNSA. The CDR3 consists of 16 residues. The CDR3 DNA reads TGTGCCAGCAGCCCCCAGCGGGGCAGCAGCACAGATACGCAGTATTTT. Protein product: CASSPQRGSSTDTQYF.

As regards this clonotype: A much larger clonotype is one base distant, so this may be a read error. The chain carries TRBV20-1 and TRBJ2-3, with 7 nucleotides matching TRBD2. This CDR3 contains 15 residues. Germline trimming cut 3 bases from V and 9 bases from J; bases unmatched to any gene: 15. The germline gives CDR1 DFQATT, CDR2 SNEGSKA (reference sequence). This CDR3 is CSASSGGRVLETQYF. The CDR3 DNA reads TGCAGTGCTAGCTCCGGAGGGAGGGTGCTAGAAACGCAGTATTTT.

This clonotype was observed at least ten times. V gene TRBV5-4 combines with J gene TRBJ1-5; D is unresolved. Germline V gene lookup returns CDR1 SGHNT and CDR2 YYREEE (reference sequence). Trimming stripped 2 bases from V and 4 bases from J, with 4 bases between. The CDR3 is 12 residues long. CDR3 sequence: CASSLPNQPQHF. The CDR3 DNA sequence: TGTGCCAGCAGCTTACCGAATCAGCCCCAGCATTTT.

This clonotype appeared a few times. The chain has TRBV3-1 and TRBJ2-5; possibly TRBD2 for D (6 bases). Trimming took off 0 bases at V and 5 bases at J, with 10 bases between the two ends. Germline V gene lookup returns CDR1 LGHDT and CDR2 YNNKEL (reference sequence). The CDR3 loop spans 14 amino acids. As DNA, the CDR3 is TGTGCCAGCAGCCAAGAGTGGAGGGATGAGACCCAGTACTTC. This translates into CASSQEWRDETQYF.